This T cell receptor (beta chain) was identified during a study of blood T cell repertoires in COVID-19. About the research overall: Some COVID-19 samples were acute and others convalescent; all came from the United States, Italy and Spain. The cDNA or gDNA used as material had been derived from T cells, B-cell-depleted T cells, or PBMCs.

This CDR3 is built from 16 residues. Germline V gene lookup returns CDR1 LGHDT and CDR2 YNNKEL (reference sequence). V lost 5 bases, J lost 2 bases, and 7 bases stayed unmatched. Study processing details: How many nucleated cells were present was estimated from reference gene primer amplification. Method: immunoSEQ multiplex PCR; TCRdb's copy keeps in-frame clones and lacks some. V and J calls and clone size come straight from that table; D and trimming were deduced from the DNA. Among more than 85,000 clones, 65% to 90% were seen once, and the ten largest hold around 4.1%. Input material: peripheral blood. This TCR was sampled from a man aged 50 to 59 with acute or convalescent COVID-19. This chain connects TRBV3-1 (or the pseudogene TRBV3-2) to TRBJ2-3; 10 bases align to TRBD1. CDR3 loop: CASSATGQGDTDTQYF. The CDR3 nucleotides read TGTGCCAGCAGCGCCACCGGACAGGGGGACACAGATACGCAGTATTTT.